A single sample gave rise to the 11 T cell receptor beta chains below, sequenced in a study of T cell clones after liver transplantation. Repertoires were generated with immunoSEQ multiplex PCR, while TCRdb's copy carries only in-frame clones and drops some. In the table there are just under 60,000 clones, 70% of which are singletons. This material consisted of CD4+ T cells from blood, taken at the roughly 16-month timepoint. These receptors all come from a human patient who received a liver transplant. Some T cells may be supplied by the graft donor.

The V call is TRBV9, the J call TRBJ2-3; D is possibly TRBD1 (6 bases). Looked up from germline, CDR1 is SGDLS and CDR2 is YYNGEE. This CDR3 has 12 amino acids. V was pared by 4 bases and J by 7 bases, with 10 bases between. CDR3 protein: CASSSQGYTQYF. The CDR3 DNA sequence: TGTGCCAGCAGCTCCCAGGGGTATACGCAGTATTTT.

V gene TRBV5-1 combines with J gene TRBJ1-4; D might be TRBD1 (6 bases). The CDR3 sequence is 13 residues long. The germline V and J ends were trimmed by 2 bases and 7 bases, with 9 bases remaining between them. CDR1 and CDR2 from the germline V gene are SGHRS and YFSETQ. CDR3 nucleotides: TGCGCCAGCAGCTTCAGGGGAGGTGAAAAACTGTTTTTT. It codes for CASSFRGGEKLFF.

DNA of the CDR3: TGTGCCAGCAGCCAAGAGGGGCAGGGGCGAGGCTACACCTTC. Translation: CASSQEGQGRGYTF. The rearrangement links TRBV14 to TRBJ1-2; maybe TRBD1 (6 bases). The CDR3 sequence is 14 residues long. V was clipped by 0 bases and J by 8 bases, with 13 bases between them. Germline V gene sequence: CDR1 SGHDN, CDR2 FVKESK.

The chain couples TRBV7-2 to TRBJ1-1, with a weak D call TRBD1 (6 bases). The length of the CDR3 is 17 residues. Trimming took off 1 base at V and 6 bases at J, with 21 bases between the two ends. Germline loops: CDR1 SGHTA, CDR2 FQGNSA. CDR3 DNA: TGTGCCAGCAGCTTAGGGCAGGGGCTAGGGGAGAGGGCTGAAGCTTTCTTT. Protein sequence: CASSLGQGLGERAEAFF.

This clone was seen a single time. This rearrangement joins TRBV7-2 to TRBJ2-3; the D is unclear. This CDR3 has 15 residues. Trimming removed 0 bases from V and 2 bases from J, with 9 bases in between. The germline V gene encodes CDR1 SGHTA and CDR2 FQGNSA. Here the CDR3 reads CASSLAVANTDTQYF. The CDR3 nucleotides read TGTGCCAGCAGCTTAGCGGTGGCTAACACAGATACGCAGTATTTT.

The rearrangement joins TRBV30 to TRBJ1-2, with D hard to call. CDR1 and CDR2 from the germline V gene are GTSNPN and SVGIG (reference sequence). This CDR3 has 14 residues. Trimming took off 2 bases at V and 1 base at J, with 11 bases between the two ends. The CDR3 is CAWSPGWDNYGYTF. The CDR3 nucleotides read TGTGCCTGGAGTCCAGGTTGGGATAACTATGGCTACACCTTC.

This chain uses TRBV13 with TRBJ1-5; D call uncertain. CDR1 and CDR2 (germline): PRHDT, FYEKMQ (reference sequence). This CDR3 has 14 residues. The ends were cut back, 3 bases at V and 2 bases at J, with 8 bases in the middle. The CDR3 DNA follows: TGTGCCAGCAGCTTGGGATCCGGCAATCAGCCCCAGCATTTT. This gives the protein CASSLGSGNQPQHF.

This clone has more than one count but fewer than ten. This sequence joins TRBV19 and TRBJ2-7; D gene uncertain. Germline V gene lookup returns CDR1 LNHDA and CDR2 SQIVND (reference sequence). This CDR3 has 13 residues. V was pared by 11 bases and J by 0 bases, with 14 bases between. CDR3 bases: TGTGCCCCCTTCGGCAGGAGCTCCTACGAGCAGTACGTC. Translation: CAPFGRSSYEQYV.

V and J are TRBV5-1 and TRBJ2-5, with 9 bases lining up with TRBD1. Germline CDR1 SGHRS, CDR2 YFSETQ. With V trimmed by 3 bases and J by 4 bases, 7 bases remained unmatched. This CDR3 is 15 amino acids long. The CDR3 sequence is CASSYGQGIGETQYF. CDR3 DNA sequence: TGCGCCAGCAGCTATGGACAGGGGATAGGAGAGACCCAGTACTTC.

The CDR3 reads CASSFTGVTEAFF. CDR3 nucleotide sequence: TGTGCCAGCAGCTTTACCGGTGTCACTGAAGCTTTCTTT. The chain links TRBV11-2 to TRBJ1-1; D is unclear. The CDR3 runs to 13 residues. With 3 bases removed from V and 4 bases from J, the gap between germline ends came to 9 bases. The germline gives CDR1 SGHAT, CDR2 FQNNGV. The full variable domain, in which reference TRBV11-2 and TRBJ1-1 provide the parts outside the CDR3, is EAGVAQSPRYKIIEKRQSVAFWCNPISGHATLYWYQQILGQGPKLLIQFQNNGVVDDSQLPKDRFSAERLKGVDSTLKIQPAKLEDSAVYLCASSFTGVTEAFFGQGTRLTVV.

This chain joins TRBV19 and TRBJ1-5; D not certain. The length of the CDR3 is 15 residues. The germline V and J ends were trimmed by 7 bases and 3 bases, with 16 bases remaining between them. Germline assignment: CDR1 LNHDA and CDR2 SQIVND (reference sequence). For the CDR3, the DNA is TGTGCCAGTAACCGAGGAGCCCAGGCCAATCAGCCCCAGCATTTT. It is translated as CASNRGAQANQPQHF.